The 5 T cell receptor beta chains presented below share a single source sample, sequenced in a study of long-term antiretroviral therapy in people with HIV. At survey level, the immunoSEQ assay was run in its v3.0 version. The repertoire was sequenced with immunoSEQ multiplex PCR; TCRdb's copy has only in-frame clones and lacks some. This sample yields 20,000 to 30,000 clones, of which around 81% are seen a single time; more than 15% belongs to the top ten. Sequencing was performed on unsorted PBMCs, taken at the start of antiretroviral therapy, before treatment. These receptor sequences come from a woman aged 18-29 years with HIV.

The genes are TRBV15 and TRBJ1-2; D gene uncertain. V lost 9 bases, J lost 3 bases, and 11 bases lay in between. This CDR3 has 12 amino acids. Germline CDR1 LNHNV, CDR2 YYDKDF (reference sequence). The CDR3 sequence: CATAAGYYGYTF. CDR3 coding DNA: TGTGCCACAGCGGCGGGGTACTATGGCTACACCTTC.

The rearrangement joins TRBV5-1 to TRBJ2-3, with 8 bases lining up with TRBD2. The germline CDR1 and CDR2 sequences are SGHRS and YFSETQ. This CDR3 has 14 residues. Trimming cost V 2 bases and J 6 bases; bases outside gene matches: 5. DNA of the CDR3: TGCGCCAGCAGCTTTGGCGGGAGGAGGGATACGCAGTATTTT. Translation gives CASSFGGRRDTQYF. Drawing the rest from reference TRBV5-1 and TRBJ2-3, the complete variable domain is KAGVTQTPRYLIKTRGQQVTLSCSPISGHRSVSWYQQTPGQGLQFLFEYFSETQRNKGNFPGRFSGRQFSNSRSEMNVSTLELGDSALYLCASSFGGRRDTQYFGPGTRLTVL.

V usage is TRBV2 and J usage is TRBJ1-5; D is ambiguous. Trimming pared 4 bases from V and 1 base from J, leaving 5 bases between. There are 13 residues in the CDR3. Per germline, CDR1 SNHLY and CDR2 FYNNEI. The CDR3 region is CASSGRSNQPQHF. The DNA of the CDR3 is TGTGCCAGCAGTGGTAGGAGCAATCAGCCCCAGCATTTT.

The chain is built from TRBV9 and TRBJ2-3, with 7 bases aligning to TRBD2. Germline V gene sequence: CDR1 SGDLS, CDR2 YYNGEE. This CDR3 has 15 residues. Losses at the gene ends were 4 bases for V and 6 bases for J; bases not matched to a gene: 11. CDR3 DNA: TGTGCCAGCAGCCCCTACGGCGGGAGCGTCGATACGCAGTATTTT. Its translation is CASSPYGGSVDTQYF.

This rearrangement joins TRBV21-1 to TRBJ2-1; TRBD2 is the table's D call, not checked against the DNA. TRBV21-1 is a known pseudogene. CDR3 length: 14 residues. In nucleotides, the CDR3 is TGTGCCAGCAGCAGGCGGGGACCCTACAATGAGCAGTTCTTC. This encodes CASSRRGPYNEQFF.